The 27 T cell receptor beta chains listed next were all sequenced from one sample in a study of blood T cell repertoires in COVID-19 (dated by TCRdb to 2020 to 2021). The library was built by means of the immunoSEQ multiplex PCR assay. Imported from immuneACCESS, the table was reduced by TCRdb to in-frame sequences with V and J called. These copies leave out some clones; in studies compared against another copy, an unresolved V gene accounts for under half, and the cause of the remainder is not known. This sample holds about 130,000 clones; 86% were observed only once. Roughly 5.4% of the sample is held by the ten biggest clonotypes. The sample comprised peripheral blood. All receptors derive from a human donor in a cohort sampled during active COVID-19.

The genes are TRBV2 and TRBJ2-7, with 7 bases fitting TRBD1. Losses at the gene ends were 3 bases for V and 7 bases for J; bases not matched to a gene: 6. CDR3 size: 13 residues. The germline gives CDR1 SNHLY, CDR2 FYNNEI. The CDR3 protein is CASSETGLFEQYF. In DNA, the CDR3 is TGTGCCAGCAGTGAGACAGGGCTGTTTGAGCAGTACTTC.

The gene calls are TRBV7-3 and TRBJ2-1; 11 bases agree with TRBD2. V dropped 5 bases and J dropped 0; count of bases not matched to a gene: 12. The CDR3 runs 19 residues. From germline, CDR1 is SGHTA and CDR2 FQGTGA. The CDR3 DNA is TGTGCCAGCAGCGGTTTACTAGCGGGAGTGGGAGGCTCCTACAATGAGCAGTTCTTC. It specifies CASSGLLAGVGGSYNEQFF.

This rearrangement joins TRBV15 to TRBJ2-1; 13 bases are shared with TRBD2. The germline V gene encodes CDR1 LNHNV and CDR2 YYDKDF (reference sequence). The CDR3 spans 17 residues. The ends lost 4 bases at V and 9 bases at J; junction bases unmatched: 12. Written as DNA, the CDR3 is TGTGCCACCAGCACCCGACTAGCGGGAGGAAATCGGGGTGAGCAGTTCTTC. Protein: CATSTRLAGGNRGEQFF.

The J gene is TRBJ2-1, the V gene TRBV27; 7 bases are a match to TRBD2. This CDR3 spans 13 amino acids. CDR1 and CDR2 from the germline V gene are MNHEY and SMNVEV (reference sequence). After removal of 8 bases from V and 5 bases from J, the junction contained 6 bases not matched to a gene. DNA for the CDR3: TGTGCCAGCTCCGGGACTAAGAACAATGAGCAGTTCTTC. It encodes CASSGTKNNEQFF.

The rearrangement joins TRBV5-6 to TRBJ1-2; D uncertain. Germline CDR1 is SGHDT and CDR2 is YYEEEE. This CDR3 has 16 residues. The germline V and J ends were trimmed by 1 base and 0 bases, with 13 bases remaining between them. The CDR3 coding sequence is TGTGCCAGCAGCTTGACTTCATTTCAAGCTAACTATGGCTACACCTTC. It translates to CASSLTSFQANYGYTF. Combining the CDR3 with reference TRBV5-6 and TRBJ1-2 gives the whole variable domain DAGVTQSPTHLIKTRGQQVTLRCSPKSGHDTVSWYQQALGQGPQFIFQYYEEEERQRGNFPDRFSGHQFPNYSSELNVNALLLGDSALYLCASSLTSFQANYGYTFGSGTRLTVV.

The chain employs TRBV5-1 and TRBJ1-4; D gene ambiguous. The ends were cut back, 0 bases at V and 6 bases at J, with 9 bases in the middle. This CDR3 has 14 residues. Germline CDR1 and CDR2: SGHRS and YFSETQ. CDR3 DNA sequence: TGCGCCAGCAGCTTGGTATCACTAGATGAAAAACTGTTTTTT. Amino acids: CASSLVSLDEKLFF.

The CDR3 protein is CASSPIGRNYGYTF. CDR3 nucleotides: TGCGCCAGCAGCCCGATCGGGAGAAATTATGGCTACACCTTC. The chain uses TRBV4-1 and TRBJ1-2; D is ambiguous. The CDR3 extends over 14 amino acids. Germline loops: CDR1 MGHRA, CDR2 YSYEKL. Trimming removed 4 bases from V and 5 bases from J, with 14 bases in between.

The chain carries TRBV5-6 and TRBJ1-4, with D unclear. Trimming took 0 bases from V and 5 from J, leaving 8 bases between them. Germline V lookup: CDR1 SGHDT, CDR2 YYEEEE. CDR3 length: 14 residues. The CDR3 DNA sequence: TGTGCCAGCAGCTTGGCAGGATTCAATGAAAAACTGTTTTTT. Translated: CASSLAGFNEKLFF.

V usage is TRBV5-8 and J usage is TRBJ2-3; TRBD1 might be the D (6 bases). The CDR3 spans 15 residues. Germline values: CDR1 SGHTS, CDR2 YDEGEE. V lost 4 bases to trimming and J lost 4 bases, with 16 bases between them. CDR3: CASSAGQPGADTQYF. The CDR3 nucleotides read TGTGCCAGCAGCGCCGGACAGCCTGGGGCAGATACGCAGTATTTT. The variable domain in full, with the rest retrieved from reference TRBV5-8 and TRBJ2-3, is EAGVTQSPTHLIKTRGQQATLRCSPISGHTSVYWYQQALGLGLQFLLWYDEGEERNRGNFPPRFSGRQFPNYSSELNVNALELEDSALYLCASSAGQPGADTQYFGPGTRLTVL.

The V and J genes are TRBV30 and TRBJ1-2; a possible D gene is TRBD1 (6 bases). V lost 0 bases to trimming and J lost 4 bases, with 15 bases between them. Per the germline V gene, CDR1 is GTSNPN and CDR2 is SVGIG (reference sequence). CDR3 size: 15 residues. CDR3 sequence reads: CAWSVIGGGGYGYTF. The CDR3 DNA is TGTGCCTGGAGTGTAATTGGGGGCGGCGGCTATGGCTACACCTTC.

The gene calls are TRBV7-3 and TRBJ1-1; D is unresolved. The V end was cut by 2 bases, the J end by 0 bases, with 4 bases between. This CDR3 region has 13 residues. CDR1 is SGHTA, CDR2 FQGTGA, per germline. CDR3 sequence reads: CASSLQMNTEAFF. The CDR3 nucleotides are TGTGCCAGCAGCTTACAGATGAACACTGAAGCTTTCTTT.

J is TRBJ2-1 and V is TRBV30, with 9 bases lining up with TRBD2. V lost 3 bases, J lost 4 bases, and 4 bases stayed unmatched. The CDR3 consists of 14 residues. Germline V gene lookup returns CDR1 GTSNPN and CDR2 SVGIG (reference sequence). The CDR3 region has the DNA TGTGCCTGGAGGGATAGCGGGAGTTACAATGAGCAGTTCTTC. Protein product: CAWRDSGSYNEQFF.

CDR3 nucleotides: TGTGCCAGCAGGAACCGACAGGGGGCGTACTATGGCTACACCTTC. Translated: CASRNRQGAYYGYTF. The chain recombines TRBV28 with TRBJ1-2, with 10 bases aligning to TRBD1. Per the germline V gene, CDR1 is MDHEN and CDR2 is SYDVKM. This CDR3 is built from 15 residues. V lost 6 bases to trimming and J lost 3 bases; unmatched junction nucleotides: 7.

V and J are TRBV7-2 and TRBJ2-3; 13 nucleotides line up with TRBD2. Germline CDR1 and CDR2: SGHTA and FQGNSA. With V trimmed by 6 bases and J by 5 bases, 5 bases remained unmatched. The CDR3 consists of 15 residues. CDR3 sequence reads: CASRWTSGRQDTQYF. CDR3 nucleotides: TGTGCCAGCAGATGGACTAGCGGGAGACAAGATACGCAGTATTTT.

This clone has a handful of counts. The rearrangement joins TRBV4-3 to TRBJ1-2; 10 nucleotides match TRBD1. The V gene end was trimmed by 1 base and the J gene end by 2 bases; junction bases not matched to a gene: 1. The CDR3 runs 15 residues. Looked up from germline, CDR1 is LGHNA and CDR2 is YSLEER. The chain's CDR3 is CASSQAGQGNYGYTF. In nucleotides, the CDR3 is TGCGCCAGCAGCCAAGCGGGACAGGGGAACTATGGCTACACCTTC.

This clone has just a few counts. The gene calls are TRBV7-9 and TRBJ1-2; unclear D gene. This CDR3 contains 11 residues. The V gene's germline CDR1 is SEHNR and CDR2 FQNEAQ (reference sequence). V was shortened by 5 bases and J by 7 bases, with 8 bases between the two germline ends. CDR3 bases: TGTGCCAGCAGCCCCGCCGGTGGCTACACCTTC. Its translation is CASSPAGGYTF.

The chain joins TRBV7-2 to TRBJ2-1, with D uncertain. Trimming removed 3 bases from V and 2 bases from J, with 11 bases in between. The CDR3 runs to 15 residues. Per the germline V gene, CDR1 is SGHTA and CDR2 is FQGNSA. CDR3 loop: CASSFLIVPYNEQFF. CDR3 nucleotides: TGTGCCAGCAGCTTCTTAATAGTCCCCTACAATGAGCAGTTCTTC.

This clone was counted once. The chain has TRBV29-1 and TRBJ2-3, with 7 nucleotides matching TRBD1. Trimming removed 6 bases from V and 6 bases from J; junction bases left unmatched: 6. This CDR3 spans 12 amino acids. Germline assignment: CDR1 SQVTM and CDR2 ANQGSEA. CDR3 loop: CSVRQGSDTQYF. The CDR3 DNA follows: TGCAGCGTCCGACAGGGTAGCGATACGCAGTATTTT.

This chain connects TRBV6-5 to TRBJ1-3; D possibly corresponds to TRBD1 (6 bases). CDR1 and CDR2 (germline): MNHEY, SVGAGI. There are 15 residues in the CDR3. V gave up 6 bases and J gave up 4 bases, with 16 bases separating them. The DNA for the CDR3 is TGTGCCAGCAGCGGTGTGGGGGCGCGAGGAAACACCATATATTTT. Residues: CASSGVGARGNTIYF.

This clone was counted only a few times. The genes are TRBV11-2 and TRBJ1-1, with D possibly being TRBD1 (5 bases). From germline, CDR1 is SGHAT and CDR2 FQNNGV. The CDR3 has 14 amino acids. V lost 5 bases, J lost 1 base, and 11 bases lay in between. CDR3 residues: CASSRFTGNTEAFF. For the CDR3, the DNA is TGTGCCAGCAGCCGATTCACAGGGAACACTGAAGCTTTCTTT.

The chain combines TRBV15 with TRBJ2-4; possibly TRBD2 for D (6 bases). Looked up from germline, CDR1 is LNHNV and CDR2 is YYDKDF (reference sequence). The CDR3 spans 18 residues. V was cut by 1 base and J by 0 bases, with 16 bases left in between. The CDR3 DNA follows: TGTGCCACCAGCAGAGGAGGGACTCACTACCTAGCCAAAAACATTCAGTACTTC. Its protein is CATSRGGTHYLAKNIQYF.

The chain has TRBV24-1 and TRBJ2-1; 11 bases align to TRBD2. V shed 5 bases, J shed 11 bases, and the junction held 16 bases outside the gene matches. This CDR3 is 17 amino acids long. Germline-derived CDR1 and CDR2 are KGHDR and SFDVKD. CDR3 region: CATSALGGTSGSRKQFF. In nucleotides, the CDR3 is TGTGCCACCAGTGCTCTAGGAGGAACTAGCGGGAGTCGGAAGCAGTTCTTC.

This clone was seen a handful of times. J is TRBJ1-5 and V is TRBV19; D remains unclear. The CDR3 length is 13 residues. Trimming stripped 7 bases from V and 11 bases from J, with 18 bases between. Germline V gene lookup returns CDR1 LNHDA and CDR2 SQIVND (reference sequence). This CDR3 reads CASTAGGISAQHF. CDR3 bases: TGTGCCAGTACCGCGGGTGGGATAAGTGCCCAGCATTTT.

The V gene is TRBV24-1, the J gene TRBJ2-3; TRBD1 might be the D (5 bases). Germline values: CDR1 KGHDR, CDR2 SFDVKD. The CDR3 length is 14 residues. V shed 3 bases and J shed 2 bases, with 8 bases lying between them. DNA for the CDR3: TGTGCCACCAGTGATCCCAGGGTCACAGATACGCAGTATTTT. Its protein is CATSDPRVTDTQYF.

The genes are TRBV11-2 and TRBJ1-1, with 7 nucleotides matching TRBD1. The CDR3 totals 14 residues. The J segment lost 5 bases and the V segment lost 1 base, leaving 4 bases of the junction unmatched. Per the germline V gene, CDR1 is SGHAT and CDR2 is FQNNGV. The DNA of the CDR3 is TGTGCCAGCAGCTTAGTTCAGGGGGTAACTGAAGCTTTCTTT. Protein: CASSLVQGVTEAFF.

V gene TRBV27 combines with J gene TRBJ2-2, with a weak D call TRBD1 (5 bases). Germline CDR1 is MNHEY and CDR2 is SMNVEV (reference sequence). The CDR3 sequence is 15 residues long. The V end lost 6 bases, the J end lost 3 bases, and 14 bases lay between the germline ends. The CDR3 DNA reads TGTGCCAGCAGCAGTAGGGGTTTTGACACCGGGGAGCTGTTTTTT. This gives the protein CASSSRGFDTGELFF.

V and J are TRBV28 and TRBJ2-1; 12 bases map to TRBD2. CDR1 and CDR2 (germline): MDHEN, SYDVKM. The V segment lost 0 bases and the J segment 9 bases; nucleotides outside the gene matches: 3. The CDR3 spans 15 residues. The CDR3 DNA is TGTGCCAGCAGTTTATGGCTAGCGGGAGGGGGTGAGCAGTTCTTC. Its translation is CASSLWLAGGGEQFF.